This T cell receptor beta chain was found in a study of tumor-infiltrating lymphocytes in primary liver carcinoma. Study context: Regardless of tissue type, samples showed similar yields of roughly 3.5 to 7.5 million productive TCRbeta reads. Study observations and caveats: Only around 7-24% of top clones occurred in all five tumor regions.

Germline CDR1 reads SGHDN; CDR2 reads FVKESK. The CDR3 totals 14 residues. Researchers generated TCR beta cDNA from roughly 510 ng of total RNA, relying on a constant-region primer. It was through three nested multiplex PCR rounds of slightly modified ARM-PCR that TCR beta libraries arose. TRBV1-TRBV30 forward primers paired with a C-beta reverse primer drove the first two PCR rounds, roughly 10 cycles each. TCRdb recomputed calls from the multiplex PCR reads with MiXCR, one row per CDR3 protein. Of some 190,000 distinct CDR3 sequences listed, about 85% were seen once; the top ten hold approximately 18%. For each extraction, RNA and DNA were obtained together from about 21-30 mg of unsorted bulk tissue. Turning to this clonotype: The antigen is not known. The junction and the germline gene differ at one end; a read error may be behind it.

This receptor was obtained from a man aged 35-49 years with primary liver carcinoma and hepatitis B virus infection. This chain joins TRBV14 and TRBJ2-1; D is perhaps TRBD1 (6 bases). The sequenced sample consisted of tumor tissue from primary liver carcinoma. For the CDR3, the DNA is TGTGCCGGCAGCCGACAGAGGGGGTACAATGAGCAGTTCTTC. Its translation is CAGSRQRGYNEQFF.